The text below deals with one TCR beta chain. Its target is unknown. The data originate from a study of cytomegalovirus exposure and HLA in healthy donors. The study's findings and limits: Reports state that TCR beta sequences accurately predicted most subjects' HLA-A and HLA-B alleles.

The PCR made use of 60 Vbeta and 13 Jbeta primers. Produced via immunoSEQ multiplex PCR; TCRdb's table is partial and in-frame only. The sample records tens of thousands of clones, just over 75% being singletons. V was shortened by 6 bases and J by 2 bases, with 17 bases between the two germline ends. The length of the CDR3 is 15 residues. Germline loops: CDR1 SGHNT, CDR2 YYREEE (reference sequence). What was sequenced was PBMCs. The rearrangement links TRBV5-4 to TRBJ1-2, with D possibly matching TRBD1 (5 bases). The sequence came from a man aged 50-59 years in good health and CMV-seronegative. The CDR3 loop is CASTLDGGGNYGYTF. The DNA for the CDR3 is TGTGCCAGCACCCTGGACGGGGGGGGGAACTATGGCTACACCTTC.